This record concerns one TCR beta chain sequence. This specimen belongs to a study of T cell changes during pregnancy in multiple sclerosis. Using immunoSEQ multiplex PCR, the repertoire was profiled, and TCRdb retains in-frame clones only, with some absent. Of about 68,000 clones listed, about 91% are singletons. J gave up 0 bases and V 2 bases, and 16 bases lay outside the gene matches. This CDR3 comprises 22 residues. Germline V CDR1 and CDR2: MNHEY, SMNVEV (reference sequence). The receptor was derived from a female donor in good health, enrolled as a control in a pregnancy study. The specimen comprised peripheral blood, sampled in the second trimester of pregnancy. This chain joins TRBV27 and TRBJ2-1; TRBD2 agrees at 13 bases. The CDR3 region is CASSLTLPRTSGSLSSYNEQFF. As DNA, the CDR3 is TGTGCCAGCAGTTTAACCCTCCCTCGGACTAGCGGGAGCCTCAGCTCCTACAATGAGCAGTTCTTC.